The 27 T cell receptor beta chains below come from one sample, sequenced in a study of regulatory T cells in long-lasting Graves disease. Libraries of TCR beta came from iRepertoire HTBI primers plus Arm-PCR of CDR3 regions. TCRdb redid the calling of the multiplex PCR reads with MiXCR, one entry per CDR3 protein. Of a few hundred thousand distinct CDR3 sequences listed, less than 30% are singletons. Time point: persistent/refractory GD, antithyroid drugs over 5 years with positive TRAb. Preparation of the TCR library used RNA extracted from PBMCs. The material sequenced was peripheral blood mononuclear cells (PBMCs), taken when the disease was refractory, from a patient treated with antithyroid drugs. The receptors were sampled from a woman in her thirties or forties with Graves disease.

The gene calls are TRBV7-9 and TRBJ1-3; D perhaps matches TRBD1 (5 bases). Between the trimmed V and J ends, which lost 2 bases and 3 bases, there was a span of 17 bases. This CDR3 spans 17 amino acids. Germline V gene data show CDR1 as SEHNR and CDR2 as FQNEAQ (reference sequence). CDR3 DNA sequence: TGTGCCAGCAGCTTACGGGGATCGGGGGTGGATGGAAACACCATATATTTT. Translation gives CASSLRGSGVDGNTIYF.

This chain joins TRBV9 and TRBJ2-1; TRBD2 might be the D (5 bases). The CDR3 totals 15 residues. V lost 0 bases and J 6 bases, leaving 13 bases between the germline ends. Germline V gene sequence: CDR1 SGDLS, CDR2 YYNGEE. Written as DNA, the CDR3 is TGTGCCAGCAGCGTAGCATATGTGACTATCAATGAGCAGTTCTTC. Translation gives CASSVAYVTINEQFF.

This clonotype occurred once. The gene calls are TRBV5-1 and TRBJ2-2; 8 bases map to TRBD2. Germline V CDR1 and CDR2: SGHRS, YFSETQ. The CDR3 has 15 amino acids. With V trimmed by 4 bases and J by 6 bases, 8 bases remained unmatched. In DNA, the CDR3 is TGCGCCAGCAGCCCGGGACTAGTTTTTCCCGGGGAGCTGTTTTTT. It codes for CASSPGLVFPGELFF.

This clonotype was counted many times. The rearrangement joins TRBV7-8 to TRBJ2-7; the D gene is possibly TRBD2 (6 bases). The V gene's germline CDR1 is SGHVS and CDR2 FQNEAQ. The V and J ends lost 5 bases and 3 bases respectively, with 17 bases between them. The CDR3 runs 15 residues. CDR3 nucleotide sequence: TGTGCCAGCAGCGGAGGGGTGGTCCTACTCTACGAGCAGTACTTC. Translated: CASSGGVVLLYEQYF.

At least ten counts were recorded for this clonotype. This sequence joins TRBV28 and TRBJ1-4, with a tentative D call TRBD1 (6 bases). V lost 5 bases and J 8 bases, leaving 15 bases between the germline ends. The length of the CDR3 is 14 residues. Germline values: CDR1 MDHEN, CDR2 SYDVKM. The CDR3 region has the DNA TGTGCCAGCAGTATGCCACAGGGATGGGAAAAACTGTTTTTT. The encoded protein is CASSMPQGWEKLFF.

The CDR3 nucleotides read TGTGCCAGCAGTTACTCGGGGGGTTTGGTGAATCAGCCCCAGCATTTT. Its translation is CASSYSGGLVNQPQHF. The chain carries TRBV6-2 or TRBV6-3 and TRBJ1-5; a possible D gene is TRBD1 (5 bases). CDR1 MNHEY and CDR2 SVGEGT come from the germline V gene. Between the trimmed V and J ends, which lost 0 bases and 4 bases, there was a span of 13 bases. This CDR3 is built from 16 residues.

This clonotype came up many times. J is TRBJ2-4 and V is TRBV20-1, with D maybe TRBD1 (6 bases). Germline V gene sequence: CDR1 DFQATT, CDR2 SNEGSKA (reference sequence). The CDR3 covers 15 residues. V was shortened by 2 bases and J by 10 bases, with 21 bases between the two germline ends. In DNA form, the CDR3 reads TGCAGTGCTAGACCCCCCAAGCTCAGGGGAAGAATTCAGTACTTC. It specifies CSARPPKLRGRIQYF.

This clonotype was seen repeatedly, ten times or more. The V call is TRBV28, the J call TRBJ1-3; TRBD1 is a possible D gene (6 bases). The V end lost 6 bases, the J end lost 1 base, and 10 bases lay between the germline ends. Per germline, CDR1 MDHEN and CDR2 SYDVKM. This CDR3 region has 14 residues. Here the CDR3 reads CASSLTGSGNTIYF. The DNA for the CDR3 is TGTGCCAGCAGCCTTACAGGGTCTGGAAACACCATATATTTT.

The V call is TRBV13, the J call TRBJ2-4; TRBD1 or TRBD2 may be the D gene (6 bases each). Germline CDR1 and CDR2: PRHDT and FYEKMQ (reference sequence). The V end was cut by 4 bases, the J end by 0 bases, with 22 bases between. The CDR3 runs 19 residues. CDR3 region: CASSSPSLPGGLAKNIQYF. In nucleotides, the CDR3 is TGTGCCAGCAGCTCCCCGTCGCTCCCCGGGGGCCTAGCCAAAAACATTCAGTACTTC.

J is TRBJ2-7 and V is TRBV20-1; possible D gene TRBD1, 5 bases. Germline CDR1 reads DFQATT; CDR2 reads SNEGSKA (reference sequence). V lost 5 bases and J 3 bases, leaving 11 bases between the germline ends. The length of the CDR3 is 12 residues. Written as DNA, the CDR3 is TGCAGTGCTCCTGTGGGGCACTACGAGCAGTACTTC. Its translation is CSAPVGHYEQYF.

Notes on this clonotype: A read error may be the cause here, since a much bigger clone is one base away. The V gene is TRBV6-5, the J gene TRBJ2-5; D gene ambiguous. Trimming left V 2 bases short and J 4 bases short, with 14 bases between. The CDR3 has 15 amino acids. CDR1 and CDR2 (germline): MNHEY, SVGAGI. The CDR3, as DNA: TGTGCCAGCAGTTACGACGGAGCGATAGGAGAGACCCAGTACTTC. Its protein product is CASSYDGAIGETQYF.

This clonotype was seen a handful of times. The chain recombines TRBV6-5 with TRBJ2-7, with D perhaps assigned TRBD1 or TRBD2 (5 bases each). V was cut by 2 bases and J by 2 bases, with 16 bases left in between. Germline values: CDR1 MNHEY, CDR2 SVGAGI. The CDR3 is 16 amino acids. CDR3 region: CASSYRPGQVAYEQYF. The DNA for the CDR3 is TGTGCCAGCAGTTACAGGCCGGGGCAGGTCGCCTACGAGCAGTACTTC.

This clonotype was detected once. The V and J genes are TRBV6-1 and TRBJ2-7, with 11 bases matching TRBD2. The CDR3 sequence is 18 residues long. Per germline, CDR1 MNHNS and CDR2 SASEGT. The V and J ends lost 5 bases and 3 bases, in that order; junction bases with no gene match: 15. In DNA form, the CDR3 reads TGTGCCAGCAGTATACGCCGGGGACTAGCGGACCGTGACTACGAGCAGTACTTC. It translates to CASSIRRGLADRDYEQYF.

Only a few counts were recorded for this clonotype. The chain has TRBV13 and TRBJ2-4, with D perhaps assigned TRBD1 or TRBD2 (7 bases each). Germline V gene lookup returns CDR1 PRHDT and CDR2 FYEKMQ (reference sequence). The CDR3 has 14 residues. With 3 bases removed from V and 8 bases from J, the gap between germline ends came to 14 bases. The DNA for the CDR3 is TGTGCCAGCAGCTTTCGACAGGGAGGGGACATTCAGTACTTC. The encoded protein is CASSFRQGGDIQYF.

The genes are TRBV2 and TRBJ2-5, with D hard to call. V was pared by 5 bases and J by 5 bases, with 9 bases between. The CDR3 spans 12 residues. Germline V gene lookup returns CDR1 SNHLY and CDR2 FYNNEI. The CDR3 sequence: CASSSRVETQYF. The CDR3 coding sequence is TGTGCCAGCAGTTCGAGAGTGGAGACCCAGTACTTC. Complete variable domain (other parts from reference TRBV2 and TRBJ2-5): EPEVTQTPSHQVTQMGQEVILRCVPISNHLYFYWYRQILGQKVEFLVSFYNNEISEKSEIFDDQFSVERPDGSNFTLKIRSTKLEDSAMYFCASSSRVETQYFGPGTRLLVL.

In its sample, this clonotype was seen many times. The chain links TRBV27 to TRBJ2-4, with 7 bases aligning to TRBD1. Germline loops: CDR1 MNHEY, CDR2 SMNVEV (reference sequence). The CDR3 has 16 residues. V shed 0 bases, J shed 3 bases, and the junction held 5 bases outside the gene matches. CDR3 sequence reads: CASSLSAGGSKNIQYF. The CDR3 coding sequence is TGTGCCAGCAGTTTATCGGCAGGGGGTAGCAAAAACATTCAGTACTTC.

This clonotype was detected ten times or more. V is TRBV19 and J is TRBJ2-5; 8 bases are shared with TRBD2. This CDR3 is built from 15 residues. CDR1 and CDR2 from the germline V gene are LNHDA and SQIVND (reference sequence). V lost 3 bases, J lost 3 bases, and 6 bases stayed unmatched. The CDR3 DNA reads as TGTGCCAGTAGTATCGCCGGACTAGCCAAAGAGACCCAGTACTTC. It encodes CASSIAGLAKETQYF. Complete variable domain (other parts from reference TRBV19 and TRBJ2-5): DGGITQSPKYLFRKEGQNVTLSCEQNLNHDAMYWYRQDPGQGLRLIYYSQIVNDFQKGDIAEGYSVSREKKESFPLTVTSAQKNPTAFYLCASSIAGLAKETQYFGPGTRLLVL.

The chain employs TRBV7-6 and TRBJ2-7; tentative D call: TRBD2 (6 bases). Trimming cost V 5 bases and J 6 bases, with 17 bases left between them. The CDR3 consists of 14 residues. Germline CDR1 is SGHVS and CDR2 is FNYEAQ. Here the CDR3 reads CASSPIPTSSEQYF. The CDR3 DNA reads as TGTGCCAGCAGCCCGATACCAACTAGCTCCGAGCAGTACTTC.

The rearrangement links TRBV10-3 to TRBJ2-2; D is unclear. Trimming pared 6 bases from V and 6 bases from J, leaving 17 bases between. Germline CDR1 ENHRY, CDR2 SYGVKD. The CDR3 covers 15 residues. CDR3 sequence: CAIRKADGGAGELFF. CDR3 DNA sequence: TGTGCCATCAGGAAAGCCGACGGTGGGGCCGGGGAGCTGTTTTTT.

The V call is TRBV20-1, the J call TRBJ2-3; 16 positions match TRBD2. The CDR3 contains 17 residues. Looked up from germline, CDR1 is DFQATT and CDR2 is SNEGSKA (reference sequence). Germline trimming cut 1 base from V and 3 bases from J; bases unmatched to any gene: 4. The CDR3 protein is CSARGGLAGGPTDTQYF. CDR3 in DNA: TGCAGTGCTAGAGGGGGACTAGCGGGAGGGCCAACAGATACGCAGTATTTT.

The V call is TRBV2, the J call TRBJ2-2, with 7 bases aligning to TRBD2. With 7 bases clipped from V and 4 bases from J, the junction kept 12 bases outside the gene matches. This CDR3 is 16 amino acids long. Germline CDR1 SNHLY, CDR2 FYNNEI. CDR3 DNA sequence: TGTGCCAGCACCTTCCCGGGACTAACGGTCACCGGGGAGCTGTTTTTT. It codes for CASTFPGLTVTGELFF.

This sequence joins TRBV7-9 and TRBJ2-5; no reliable D call. The V and J ends lost 5 bases and 5 bases respectively, with 9 bases between them. In germline, CDR1 is SEHNR, CDR2 FQNEAQ (reference sequence). The CDR3 spans 12 residues. The CDR3 DNA reads TGTGCCAGCAGCCCAGGTATCGAGACCCAGTACTTC. Protein product: CASSPGIETQYF.

This clonotype was recorded at least ten times. V usage is TRBV9 and J usage is TRBJ2-5; 7 bases are a match to TRBD1. Germline V gene lookup returns CDR1 SGDLS and CDR2 YYNGEE. Trimming took 0 bases from V and 4 from J; bases not matched to a gene: 3. CDR3 length: 14 amino acids. In nucleotides, the CDR3 is TGTGCCAGCAGCGTAGCTGAGGGGGCAGAGACCCAGTACTTC. Its translation is CASSVAEGAETQYF.

The rearrangement joins TRBV6-1 to TRBJ2-1, with D possibly TRBD2 on 6 matching bases. Per the germline V gene, CDR1 is MNHNS and CDR2 is SASEGT. V lost 5 bases and J 3 bases, leaving 20 bases between the germline ends. This CDR3 contains 17 residues. This CDR3 is CASSNTPPGVGYNEQFF. As DNA, the CDR3 is TGTGCCAGCAGTAACACCCCACCGGGAGTGGGCTACAATGAGCAGTTCTTC.

The chain has TRBV5-5 and TRBJ2-7; no firm D call. V was pared by 2 bases and J by 7 bases, with 16 bases between. The CDR3 has 14 residues. Germline-derived CDR1 and CDR2 are SGHKS and YYEKEE (reference sequence). The CDR3 DNA sequence: TGTGCCAGCAGCTTAAAAGGGCGCGCCAGGGAGCAGTACTTC. It encodes CASSLKGRAREQYF.

This clonotype showed up many times. The chain couples TRBV12-3 or TRBV12-4 to TRBJ2-7; D perhaps matches TRBD1 (6 bases). The CDR3 covers 13 residues. The germline V and J ends were trimmed by 6 bases and 5 bases, with 14 bases remaining between them. DNA of the CDR3: TGTGCCAGCAGCTCGGGACCAGGGGACGAGCAGTACTTC. Translating it yields CASSSGPGDEQYF.

This clonotype came up many times. V is TRBV2 and J is TRBJ1-3, with D unclear. This CDR3 contains 17 residues. Germline V gene sequence: CDR1 SNHLY, CDR2 FYNNEI. With 6 bases removed from V and 0 bases from J, the gap between germline ends came to 18 bases. The CDR3 DNA sequence: TGTGCCAGCAGGAGTTATGGCAGTCTGTCCTCTGGAAACACCATATATTTT. Its translation: CASRSYGSLSSGNTIYF.